The 2 T cell receptor beta chains below come from one sample, sequenced in a study of identical twins. TCRdb passed the 5' RACE reads through MiXCR, listing each CDR3 protein once. The table shows 450,000 to 650,000 distinct CDR3 sequences, with approximately 14% occurring only once. The same data also contributed to another study, on yellow fever vaccine responses in identical twins.

The specimen sequenced was CD4+ T cells sorted from blood. These receptors were obtained from a woman aged 18-35 years in good health.

The rearrangement uses TRBV7-6 and TRBJ2-7, with D perhaps matching TRBD2 (5 bases). Germline V gene data show CDR1 as SGHVS and CDR2 as FNYEAQ. CDR3 length: 12 residues. V was trimmed by 5 bases and J by 4 bases, leaving 9 bases between them. The CDR3 here is CASSGSGYEQYF. The CDR3, as DNA: TGTGCCAGCAGCGGGTCGGGGTACGAGCAGTACTTC.

A few counts support this clonotype. The rearrangement uses TRBV15 and TRBJ2-7, with TRBD2 matching 8 bases. CDR1 LNHNV and CDR2 YYDKDF come from the germline V gene (reference sequence). V shed 0 bases, J shed 0 bases, and the junction held 7 bases outside the gene matches. CDR3 length: 17 residues. In DNA form, the CDR3 reads TGTGCCACCAGCAGAGATGCGTTGAGCGGGAGCTCCTACGAGCAGTACTTC. As protein: CATSRDALSGSSYEQYF.